These 20 T cell receptor beta chains share one sample of origin, sequenced in a study of regulatory T cells in long-lasting Graves disease. Time point given: newly diagnosed GD, antithyroid drugs for less than 3 months. Scientists built the TCR library using RNA that was extracted from PBMCs. Combining iRepertoire HTBI primers with Arm-PCR of CDR3 regions, the authors built TCR beta libraries. One entry per CDR3 protein, called by TCRdb with MiXCR from the multiplex PCR reads. The data contain hundreds of thousands of distinct CDR3 sequences, 12% of them seen just once; the ten biggest clones take up 8% to 10%. A further study also used this sample, focusing on T cells in Graves' hyperthyroidism and ophthalmopathy.

The specimen comprised peripheral blood mononuclear cells (PBMCs), sampled at new diagnosis, from a patient treated with antithyroid drugs. The receptor set was obtained from a woman aged 25 to 39 with Graves disease.

The rearrangement joins TRBV7-2 to TRBJ1-1; TRBD1 agrees at 8 bases. Germline CDR1 reads SGHTA; CDR2 reads FQGNSA. The CDR3 runs to 14 residues. V lost 3 bases, J lost 3 bases, and 3 bases stayed unmatched. Here the CDR3 reads CASSFVRGHTEAFF. The CDR3 DNA reads as TGTGCCAGCAGCTTTGTCAGGGGGCACACTGAAGCTTTCTTT.

This clonotype was seen only a few times. The V call is TRBV28, the J call TRBJ2-1; D is perhaps TRBD1 (6 bases). Per germline, CDR1 MDHEN and CDR2 SYDVKM. The length of the CDR3 is 16 residues. Trimming removed 6 bases from V and 5 bases from J, with 20 bases in between. CDR3 sequence: CASSTLGGWKHNEQFF. The CDR3 nucleotides read TGTGCCAGCAGCACCTTAGGGGGATGGAAACACAATGAGCAGTTCTTC.

This clonotype has ten or more counts. This chain connects TRBV25-1 to TRBJ1-2; TRBD1 is a possible D gene (5 bases). Germline V lookup: CDR1 MGHDK, CDR2 SYGVNS. This CDR3 has 14 amino acids. Trimming took 3 bases from V and 2 from J, leaving 10 bases between them. The CDR3 region is CASSDRRDNYGYTF. CDR3 nucleotides: TGTGCCAGCAGTGACCGGCGGGACAACTATGGCTACACCTTC.

Ten or more counts support this clonotype. The chain employs TRBV2 and TRBJ1-2, with D maybe TRBD1 (5 bases). The germline CDR1 and CDR2 sequences are SNHLY and FYNNEI. The CDR3 is made up of 15 amino acids. The V end was cut by 5 bases, the J end by 4 bases, with 17 bases between. The CDR3 DNA sequence: TGTGCCAGCAGTTCATCACAGGTCTCCCGCTATGGCTACACCTTC. The encoded protein is CASSSSQVSRYGYTF. Together with reference TRBV2 and TRBJ1-2, the CDR3 gives the full variable domain: EPEVTQTPSHQVTQMGQEVILRCVPISNHLYFYWYRQILGQKVEFLVSFYNNEISEKSEIFDDQFSVERPDGSNFTLKIRSTKLEDSAMYFCASSSSQVSRYGYTFGSGTRLTVV.

V usage is TRBV11-2 and J usage is TRBJ2-1; 7 bases map to TRBD1. CDR3 size: 16 residues. The germline gives CDR1 SGHAT, CDR2 FQNNGV. V shed 6 bases and J 2 bases; nucleotides not matched to a gene: 10. CDR3 sequence (DNA): TGTGCCAGCAGACTGTCCGGGACAGCTACCTACAATGAGCAGTTCTTC. It specifies CASRLSGTATYNEQFF.

The V and J genes are TRBV7-3 and TRBJ2-1; the D is unclear. Trimming removed 4 bases from V and 3 bases from J, with 13 bases in between. CDR1 and CDR2 (germline): SGHTA, FQGTGA. The CDR3 has 15 residues. In nucleotides, the CDR3 is TGTGCCAGCAGCTCCTCTCCCAAAAGCTACAATGAGCAGTTCTTC. Translating it yields CASSSSPKSYNEQFF. The complete variable domain, with remaining parts taken from reference TRBV7-3 and TRBJ2-1, reads GAGVSQTPSNKVTEKGKYVELRCDPISGHTALYWYRQSLGQGPEFLIYFQGTGAADDSGLPNDRFFAVRPEGSVSTLKIQRTERGDSAVYLCASSSSPKSYNEQFFGPGTRLTVL.

This clonotype was recorded at least ten times. CDR3 amino acids: CATSATGGVEETQYF. The CDR3 DNA sequence: TGTGCCACCAGTGCCACAGGGGGGGTTGAAGAGACCCAGTACTTC. This chain uses TRBV24-1 with TRBJ2-5, with TRBD1 as a possible D gene (8 bases). The germline V gene encodes CDR1 KGHDR and CDR2 SFDVKD. Trimming took 5 bases from V and 3 from J, leaving 15 bases between them. The CDR3 has 15 amino acids.

This clonotype was seen ten or more times. This chain joins TRBV3-1 and TRBJ2-5; TRBD1 matches 8 bases. Germline trimming cut 5 bases from V and 3 bases from J; bases unmatched to any gene: 5. CDR1 is LGHDT and CDR2 is YNNKEL in the germline V gene (reference sequence). This CDR3 contains 14 residues. The CDR3 DNA is TGTGCCAGCAGCTCCTGGACAGGGAAAGAGACCCAGTACTTC. Its protein product is CASSSWTGKETQYF.

Many counts were recorded for this clonotype. This chain connects TRBV15 to TRBJ1-2; TRBD1 might be the D (6 bases). The V end was cut by 0 bases, the J end by 4 bases, with 6 bases between. This CDR3 region has 13 residues. Germline lookup yields CDR1 LNHNV and CDR2 YYDKDF (reference sequence). CDR3 DNA: TGTGCCACCAGCAGAGAGGGGGCCTATGGCTACACCTTC. Protein: CATSREGAYGYTF.

The V call is TRBV20-1, the J call TRBJ2-2, with a tentative D call TRBD1 (6 bases). Trimming shortened V by 6 bases and J by 8 bases, and 13 bases separated the two germline ends. CDR1 is DFQATT and CDR2 is SNEGSKA in the germline V gene (reference sequence). The CDR3 covers 12 residues. Written as DNA, the CDR3 is TGCAGTGCCGCGGACAGAGGAGGGGAGCTGTTTTTT. It translates to CSAADRGGELFF.

This clonotype was picked up many times. This chain links TRBV12-3 or TRBV12-4 with TRBJ1-2; TRBD1 aligns across 7 bases. The J segment lost 8 bases and the V segment lost 6 bases, leaving 18 bases of the junction unmatched. The CDR3 contains 16 residues. Here the CDR3 DNA reads TGTGCCAGCAGCGTTGGACAGGCCGTTTCTTTTGGGGGCTACACCTTC. This gives the protein CASSVGQAVSFGGYTF.

The V call is TRBV7-2, the J call TRBJ2-1, with 12 positions matching TRBD2. Unmatched junction bases numbered 14, after V lost 4 bases and J lost 1 base. From germline, CDR1 is SGHTA and CDR2 FQGNSA. This CDR3 is built from 20 residues. In nucleotides, the CDR3 is TGTGCCAGCAGCTCCCCCGATGCTAGCGGGAGGGGTGCGTCCTACAATGAGCAGTTCTTC. Protein: CASSSPDASGRGASYNEQFF.

This clonotype has at least ten counts. The gene calls are TRBV5-5 and TRBJ2-7, with 7 bases aligning to TRBD1. Germline V gene data show CDR1 as SGHKS and CDR2 as YYEKEE (reference sequence). The trim removed 3 bases at V and 0 bases at J, leaving 9 bases unmatched. The CDR3 has 16 amino acids. CDR3 loop: CASSSLMGTASYEQYF. Here the CDR3 DNA reads TGTGCCAGCAGCTCTCTTATGGGGACAGCCTCCTACGAGCAGTACTTC.

This clonotype appeared a few times. V and J are TRBV4-1 and TRBJ2-3; 8 nucleotides line up with TRBD1. CDR1 and CDR2 from the germline V gene are MGHRA and YSYEKL. The CDR3 is made up of 15 amino acids. The ends lost 3 bases at V and 6 bases at J; junction bases unmatched: 8. CDR3 DNA sequence: TGCGCCAGCAGCCAGAGGACAGGGCCAGGGGATACGCAGTATTTT. Translating it yields CASSQRTGPGDTQYF.

This clonotype was seen many times. This sequence joins TRBV6-2 or TRBV6-3 and TRBJ1-2, with TRBD1 as a possible D gene (5 bases). The V end was cut by 5 bases, the J end by 3 bases, with 7 bases between. This CDR3 has 12 amino acids. Germline-derived CDR1 and CDR2 are MNHEY and SVGEGT. Written as DNA, the CDR3 is TGTGCCAGCAGTCAGGGTTACTATGGCTACACCTTC. Amino acid sequence: CASSQGYYGYTF.

This chain uses TRBV7-8 with TRBJ2-3, with TRBD2 matching 7 bases. This CDR3 comprises 15 residues. The ends lost 3 bases at V and 6 bases at J; junction bases unmatched: 9. Germline V gives CDR1 SGHVS, CDR2 FQNEAQ. As DNA, the CDR3 is TGTGCCAGCAGCTTTGCGGGAGTAGTTGGGGATACGCAGTATTTT. Protein product: CASSFAGVVGDTQYF.

V usage is TRBV4-2 and J usage is TRBJ1-1, with TRBD1 matching over 8 bases. This CDR3 has 15 amino acids. From germline, CDR1 is LGHNA and CDR2 YNFKEQ. The V segment lost 2 bases and the J segment 1 base; nucleotides outside the gene matches: 3. The DNA of the CDR3 is TGTGCCAGCAGCCAAAGGACAGGGACGAACACTGAAGCTTTCTTT. Encoded protein: CASSQRTGTNTEAFF.

This clonotype was seen at least ten times. The CDR3 sequence: CASSLAPGRAFF. The CDR3, as DNA: TGTGCCAGCAGCTTAGCCCCAGGGAGAGCTTTCTTT. The chain is built from TRBV7-9 and TRBJ1-1; D is possibly TRBD1 (5 bases). Trimming removed 0 bases from V and 10 bases from J, with 9 bases in between. Germline V lookup: CDR1 SEHNR, CDR2 FQNEAQ (reference sequence). The CDR3 contains 12 residues. The full variable domain, its missing parts supplied by reference TRBV7-9 and TRBJ1-1, is DTGVSQNPRHKITKRGQNVTFRCDPISEHNRLYWYRQTLGQGPEFLTYFQNEAQLEKSRLLSDRFSAERPKGSFSTLEIQRTEQGDSAMYLCASSLAPGRAFFGQGTRLTVV.

The rearrangement joins TRBV7-9 to TRBJ1-2; no reliable D call. Germline CDR1 reads SEHNR; CDR2 reads FQNEAQ (reference sequence). The V end lost 3 bases, the J end lost 8 bases, and 10 bases lay between the germline ends. The CDR3 is 12 amino acids. The CDR3: CASSLTETGYTF. In DNA, the CDR3 is TGTGCCAGCAGCTTGACGGAGACCGGCTACACCTTC.

The table lists this clonotype with many counts. The chain recombines TRBV19 with TRBJ1-2, with D possibly TRBD1 on 6 matching bases. The CDR3 consists of 13 residues. Germline V gene data show CDR1 as LNHDA and CDR2 as SQIVND (reference sequence). V gave up 7 bases and J gave up 2 bases, with 11 bases separating them. The DNA of the CDR3 is TGTGCCAGTAACAGGGTGAGGAACTATGGCTACACCTTC. It specifies CASNRVRNYGYTF. Drawing the rest from reference TRBV19 and TRBJ1-2, the complete variable domain is DGGITQSPKYLFRKEGQNVTLSCEQNLNHDAMYWYRQDPGQGLRLIYYSQIVNDFQKGDIAEGYSVSREKKESFPLTVTSAQKNPTAFYLCASNRVRNYGYTFGSGTRLTVV.